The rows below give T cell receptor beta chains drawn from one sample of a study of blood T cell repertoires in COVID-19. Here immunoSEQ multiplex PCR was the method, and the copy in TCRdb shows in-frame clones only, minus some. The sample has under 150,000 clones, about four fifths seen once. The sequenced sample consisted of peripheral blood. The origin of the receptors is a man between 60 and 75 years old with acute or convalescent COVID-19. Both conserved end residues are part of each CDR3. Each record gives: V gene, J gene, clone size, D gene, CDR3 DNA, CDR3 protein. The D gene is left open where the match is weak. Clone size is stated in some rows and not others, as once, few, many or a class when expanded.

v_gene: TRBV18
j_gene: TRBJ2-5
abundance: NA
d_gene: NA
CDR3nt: TGTGCCAGCTCACCACCCGTCAGGGGCGAGACCCAGTACTTC
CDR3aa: CASSPPVRGETQYF

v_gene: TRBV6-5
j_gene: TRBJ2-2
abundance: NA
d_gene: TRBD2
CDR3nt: TGTGCCAGCAGTTACAGGGGACTAGACCCCGGGGAGCTGTTTTTT
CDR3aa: CASSYRGLDPGELFF

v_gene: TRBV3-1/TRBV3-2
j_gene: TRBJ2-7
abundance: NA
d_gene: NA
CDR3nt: TGTGCCAGCAGCCAAGAAGGGACAAGACTCACCTACGAGCAGTACTTC
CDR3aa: CASSQEGTRLTYEQYF

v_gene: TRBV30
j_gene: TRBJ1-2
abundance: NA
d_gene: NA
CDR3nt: TGTGCCTGGAGTGTACTCAGGGACTATGGCTACACCTTC
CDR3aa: CAWSVLRDYGYTF

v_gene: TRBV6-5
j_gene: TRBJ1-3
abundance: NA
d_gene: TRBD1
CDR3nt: TGTGCCAGTGGGGACAGGGCCCGCTCTGGAAACACCATATATTTT
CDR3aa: CASGDRARSGNTIYF

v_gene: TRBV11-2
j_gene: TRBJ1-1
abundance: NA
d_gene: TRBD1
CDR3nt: TGTGCCAGCAGCGCCCACAGGGGAAGCACTGAAGCTTTCTTT
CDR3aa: CASSAHRGSTEAFF

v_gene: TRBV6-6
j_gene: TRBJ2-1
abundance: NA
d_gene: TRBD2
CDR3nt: TGTGCCAGCAGTCAATCTCTAGCGGGAGAAGTAAATGAGCAGTTCTTC
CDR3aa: CASSQSLAGEVNEQFF

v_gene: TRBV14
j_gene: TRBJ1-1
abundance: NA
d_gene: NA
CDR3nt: TGTGCCAGCAGCCACCTACAGGGAGGGTCGGACACTGAAGCTTTCTTT
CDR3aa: CASSHLQGGSDTEAFF

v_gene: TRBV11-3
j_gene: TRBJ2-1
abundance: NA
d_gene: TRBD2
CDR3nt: TGTGCCAGCAGCTTAGAAGGGACTAGCGATTACAATGAGCAGTTCTTC
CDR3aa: CASSLEGTSDYNEQFF

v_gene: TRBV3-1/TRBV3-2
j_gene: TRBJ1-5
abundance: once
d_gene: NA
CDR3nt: TGTGCCAGCAGCCAAGACGCCGGGGGGCATCAGCCCCAGCATTTT
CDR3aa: CASSQDAGGHQPQHF

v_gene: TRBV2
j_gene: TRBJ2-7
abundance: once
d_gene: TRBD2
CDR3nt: TGTGCCAGCAGTGAAGCTAGCGGGAGGGCCGCCGAGCAGTACTTC
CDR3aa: CASSEASGRAAEQYF

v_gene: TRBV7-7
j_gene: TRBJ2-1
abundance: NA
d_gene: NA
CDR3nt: TGTGCCAGCAGTCCCATCGAGGACAATGAGCAGTTCTTC
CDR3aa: CASSPIEDNEQFF

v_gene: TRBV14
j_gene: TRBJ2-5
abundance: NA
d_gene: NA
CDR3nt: TGTGCCAGCAGCCCTTCCACCCCCAAAAAGATACGAATAACGGAAGAGACCCAGTACTTC
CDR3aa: CASSPSTPKKIRITEETQYF

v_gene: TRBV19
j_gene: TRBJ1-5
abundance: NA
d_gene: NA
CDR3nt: TGTGCCAGTAGTTCGACAGCGTATAGCAATCAGCCCCAGCATTTT
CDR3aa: CASSSTAYSNQPQHF

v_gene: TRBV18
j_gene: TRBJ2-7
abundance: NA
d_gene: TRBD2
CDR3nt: TGTGCCAGCTCACCCCCTAGCGGGGGGGGTGGAGAGCAGTACTTC
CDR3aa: CASSPPSGGGGEQYF

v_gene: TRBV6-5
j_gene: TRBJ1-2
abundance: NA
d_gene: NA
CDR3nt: TGTGCCAGCAGTTACGGAGGAGGAAAAGGCTACACCTTC
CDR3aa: CASSYGGGKGYTF

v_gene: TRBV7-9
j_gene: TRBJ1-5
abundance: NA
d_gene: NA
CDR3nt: TGTGCCAGCAGCTTATCAGGGGATGGTCAGCCCCAGCATTTT
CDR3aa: CASSLSGDGQPQHF

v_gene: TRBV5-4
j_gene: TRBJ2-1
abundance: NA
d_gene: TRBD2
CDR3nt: TGTGCCAGCAGCTTGGAAATAGCGGGAGGGGCGAATGAGCAGTTCTTC
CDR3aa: CASSLEIAGGANEQFF

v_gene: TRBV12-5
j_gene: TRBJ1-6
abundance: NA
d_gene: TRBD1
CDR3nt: TGTGCTAGTGGCCCCGACAGGGGGCTACTTAATTCACCCCTCCACTTT
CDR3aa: CASGPDRGLLNSPLHF

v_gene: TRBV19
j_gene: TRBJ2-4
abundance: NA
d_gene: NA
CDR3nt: TGTGCCAGTAGTACACCCCCTGGCGGCTTTATCTTC
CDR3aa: CASSTPPGGFIF

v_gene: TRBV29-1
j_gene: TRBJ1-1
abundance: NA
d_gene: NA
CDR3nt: TGCAGCGGCCGACGAAGGTCGGAGGAGAACACTGAAGCTTTCTTT
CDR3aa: CSGRRRSEENTEAFF

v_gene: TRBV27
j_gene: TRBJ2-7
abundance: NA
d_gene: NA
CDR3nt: TGTGCCAGCAGTTCGACAACCTCTAGAACCAACAGGGCCGAGCAGTACTTC
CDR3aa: CASSSTTSRTNRAEQYF

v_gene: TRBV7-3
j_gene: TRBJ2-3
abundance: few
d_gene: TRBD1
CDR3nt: TGTGCCAGCAGCCGGGACAGGGGGCTTACAGATACGCAGTATTTT
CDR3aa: CASSRDRGLTDTQYF

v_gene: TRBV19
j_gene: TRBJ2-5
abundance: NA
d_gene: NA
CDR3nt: TGTGCCAGTAGTATAGAGGGACTCCCCGCAGGAGAGACCCAGTACTTC
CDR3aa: CASSIEGLPAGETQYF

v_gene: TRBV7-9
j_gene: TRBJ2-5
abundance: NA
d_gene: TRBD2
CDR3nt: TGTGCCAGCAGCTTGGTTCGGGGGGGATCCCAAGAGACCCAGTACTTC
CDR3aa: CASSLVRGGSQETQYF

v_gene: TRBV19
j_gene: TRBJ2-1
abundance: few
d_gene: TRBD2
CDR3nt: TGTGCCAGTAGTATAATAGCGGGAGCGGACCAGTTCTTC
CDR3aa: CASSIIAGADQFF

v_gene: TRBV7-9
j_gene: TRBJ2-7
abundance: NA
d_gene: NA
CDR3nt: TGTGCCAGCAGCCCCGGACAGAACCTCTACGAGCAGTACTTC
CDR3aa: CASSPGQNLYEQYF

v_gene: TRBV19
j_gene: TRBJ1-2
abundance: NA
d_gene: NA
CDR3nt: TGTGCCAGTAGTCCAAGGGGCTTGGCTAATGGCTACACCTTC
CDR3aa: CASSPRGLANGYTF

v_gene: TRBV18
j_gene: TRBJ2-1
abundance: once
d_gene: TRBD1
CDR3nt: TGTGCCAGCTCAGAACAGGGGGCTTACAATGAGCAGTTCTTC
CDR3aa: CASSEQGAYNEQFF

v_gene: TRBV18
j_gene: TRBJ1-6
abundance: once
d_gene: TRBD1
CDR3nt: TGTGCCAGCTCACCAAGCGACAGGGGTCTGTCACCCCTCCACTTT
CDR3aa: CASSPSDRGLSPLHF

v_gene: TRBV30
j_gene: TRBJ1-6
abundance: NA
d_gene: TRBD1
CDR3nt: TGTGCCTGGGGCCGATCGGGGCAGGGGGCTAGGTATAATTCACCCCTCCACTTT
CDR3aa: CAWGRSGQGARYNSPLHF

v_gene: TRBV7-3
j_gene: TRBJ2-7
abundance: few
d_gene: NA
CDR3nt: TGTGCCAGCAGCTTATCGGCTAGTGAAGAGCAGTACTTC
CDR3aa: CASSLSASEEQYF